The present entry profiles one T cell receptor beta chain with its context. This sample was taken from a study of blood T cell repertoires in COVID-19. Turning to the study itself: Sample material is recorded as cDNA or gDNA derived from T cells, B-cell-depleted T cells, or PBMCs.

Trimming left V 5 bases short and J 7 bases short, with 20 bases between. The germline V gene encodes CDR1 MDHEN and CDR2 SYDVKM. This CDR3 contains 16 residues. Repertoires were generated with immunoSEQ multiplex PCR, while TCRdb's copy carries only in-frame clones and drops some. Of 150,000 to 200,000 clones listed, more than 75% are singletons. The sample taken for sequencing was peripheral blood. This sequence originates from a man in his forties or fifties with active or convalescent COVID-19. V gene TRBV28 combines with J gene TRBJ1-4; maybe TRBD1 (6 bases). In DNA, the CDR3 is TGTGCCAGCAGTCCCCGGCGGCCAGGGGCGACTGAAAAACTGTTTTTT. It translates to CASSPRRPGATEKLFF.